This T cell receptor (beta chain) was sequenced in a study of Ad26.COV2.S vaccination and SARS-CoV-2 variants. Overall study: Within the COV1001 Ad26.COV2.S trial arm, the donor was enrolled.

TCRdb's copy holds only in-frame clones and misses some; the assay was immunoSEQ multiplex PCR. The top ten hold around 13% of the sample, which has about 480,000 clones, roughly 85% seen once. CDR3 size: 13 residues. Trimming removed 6 bases from V and 2 bases from J, with 13 bases in between. CDR1 is SQVTM and CDR2 is ANQGSEA in the germline V gene. The treatment denotes: roughly 20 received Ad26.COV2.S at low or high dose, single or two shots; a few received placebo; per-sample allocation not given. Vaccine and placebo recipients were sampled on day 63 after the first injection. An adult aged 18-55 years in Boston served as the donor.

The chain carries TRBV29-1 and TRBJ1-1; D is ambiguous. The origin of this receptor is a person between 18 and 65 years old who received the Ad26.COV2.S COVID-19 vaccine or a placebo. Sequencing was performed on peripheral blood, taken in a trial of Ad26.COV2.S vaccine versus placebo. The CDR3: CSVQPGVNTEAFF. The CDR3 DNA reads as TGCAGCGTACAACCTGGGGTTAACACTGAAGCTTTCTTT.